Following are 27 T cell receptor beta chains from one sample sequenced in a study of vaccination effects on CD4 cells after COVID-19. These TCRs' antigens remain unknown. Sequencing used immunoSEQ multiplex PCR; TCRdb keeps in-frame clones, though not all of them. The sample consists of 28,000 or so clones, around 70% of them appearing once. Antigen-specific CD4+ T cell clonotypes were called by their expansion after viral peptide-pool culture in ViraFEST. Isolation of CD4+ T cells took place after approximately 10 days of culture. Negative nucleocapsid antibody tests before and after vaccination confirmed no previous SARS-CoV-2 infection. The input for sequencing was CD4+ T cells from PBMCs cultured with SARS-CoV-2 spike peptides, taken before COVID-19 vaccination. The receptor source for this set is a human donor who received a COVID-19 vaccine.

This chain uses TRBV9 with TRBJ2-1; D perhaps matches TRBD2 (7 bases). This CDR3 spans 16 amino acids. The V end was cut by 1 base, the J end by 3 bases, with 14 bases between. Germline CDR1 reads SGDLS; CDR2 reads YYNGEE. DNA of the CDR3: TGTGCCAGCAGCGTATCGAGGGGGGGAAACTACAATGAGCAGTTCTTC. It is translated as CASSVSRGGNYNEQFF.

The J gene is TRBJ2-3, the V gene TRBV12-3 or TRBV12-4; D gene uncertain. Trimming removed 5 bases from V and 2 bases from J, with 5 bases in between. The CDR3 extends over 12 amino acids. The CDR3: CASSTHTDTQYF. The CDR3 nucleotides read TGTGCCAGCAGTACTCACACAGATACGCAGTATTTT.

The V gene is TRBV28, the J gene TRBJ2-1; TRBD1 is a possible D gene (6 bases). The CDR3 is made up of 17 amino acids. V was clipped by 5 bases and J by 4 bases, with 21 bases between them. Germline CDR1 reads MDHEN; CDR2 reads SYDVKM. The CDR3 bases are TGTGCCAGCAGTCCTGGACGTATGGGACACCTTTACAATGAGCAGTTCTTC. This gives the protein CASSPGRMGHLYNEQFF.

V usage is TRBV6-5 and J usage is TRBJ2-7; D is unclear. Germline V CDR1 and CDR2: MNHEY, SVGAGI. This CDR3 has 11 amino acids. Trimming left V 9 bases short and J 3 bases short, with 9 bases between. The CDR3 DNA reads TGTGCCAGACCCGACGACTACGAGCAGTACTTC. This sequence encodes CARPDDYEQYF.

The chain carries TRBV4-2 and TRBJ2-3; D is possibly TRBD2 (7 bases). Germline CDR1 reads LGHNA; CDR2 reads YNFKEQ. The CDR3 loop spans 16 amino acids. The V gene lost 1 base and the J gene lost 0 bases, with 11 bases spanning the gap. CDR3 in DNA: TGTGCCAGCAGCCAAGCTGCGGGGGCTAGCACAGATACGCAGTATTTT. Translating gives CASSQAAGASTDTQYF.

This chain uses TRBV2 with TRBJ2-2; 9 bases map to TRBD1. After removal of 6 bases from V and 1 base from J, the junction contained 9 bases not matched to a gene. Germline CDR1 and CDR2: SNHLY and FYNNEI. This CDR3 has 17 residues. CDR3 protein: CASSLNRGRWNTGELFF. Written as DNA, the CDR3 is TGTGCCAGCAGCCTGAACAGGGGGCGTTGGAACACCGGGGAGCTGTTTTTT.

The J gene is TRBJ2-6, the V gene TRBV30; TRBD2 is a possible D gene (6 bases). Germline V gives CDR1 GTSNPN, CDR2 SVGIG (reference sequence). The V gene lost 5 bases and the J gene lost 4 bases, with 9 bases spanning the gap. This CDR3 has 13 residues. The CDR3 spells CAWAGLGANVLTF. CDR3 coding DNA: TGTGCCTGGGCGGGGTTAGGGGCCAACGTCCTGACTTTC.

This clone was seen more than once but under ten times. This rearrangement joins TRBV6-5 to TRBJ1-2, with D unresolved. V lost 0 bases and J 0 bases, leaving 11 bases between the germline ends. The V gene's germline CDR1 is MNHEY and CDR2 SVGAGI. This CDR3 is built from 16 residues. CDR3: CASSYSGYSANYGYTF. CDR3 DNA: TGTGCCAGCAGTTACTCCGGGTATTCGGCTAACTATGGCTACACCTTC.

CDR3 sequence: CASRAAGELFF. Written as DNA, the CDR3 is TGTGCCAGCAGGGCAGCCGGGGAGCTGTTTTTT. The rearrangement uses TRBV28 and TRBJ2-2; no reliable D call. This CDR3 contains 11 residues. Germline-derived CDR1 and CDR2 are MDHEN and SYDVKM. V dropped 6 bases and J dropped 6 bases, with 5 bases sitting between them.

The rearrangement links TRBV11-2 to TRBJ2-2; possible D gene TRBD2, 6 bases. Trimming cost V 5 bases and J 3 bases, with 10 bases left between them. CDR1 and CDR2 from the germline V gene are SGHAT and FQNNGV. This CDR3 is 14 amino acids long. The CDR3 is CASSLTSHTGELFF. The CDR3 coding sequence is TGTGCCAGCAGCCTTACTAGCCACACCGGGGAGCTGTTTTTT.

The CDR3 DNA reads as TGTGCCAGCAGCTCTAGCGGGGTCTACAATGAGCAGTTCTTC. This codes for CASSSSGVYNEQFF. J is TRBJ2-1 and V is TRBV11-2; the match to TRBD2 covers 9 bases. Germline lookup yields CDR1 SGHAT and CDR2 FQNNGV. CDR3 length: 14 residues. The ends lost 4 bases at V and 3 bases at J; junction bases unmatched: 1. Complete variable domain (other parts from reference TRBV11-2 and TRBJ2-1): EAGVAQSPRYKIIEKRQSVAFWCNPISGHATLYWYQQILGQGPKLLIQFQNNGVVDDSQLPKDRFSAERLKGVDSTLKIQPAKLEDSAVYLCASSSSGVYNEQFFGPGTRLTVL.

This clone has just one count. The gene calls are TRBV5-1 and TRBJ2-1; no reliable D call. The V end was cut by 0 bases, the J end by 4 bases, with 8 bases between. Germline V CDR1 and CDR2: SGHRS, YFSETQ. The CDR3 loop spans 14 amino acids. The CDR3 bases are TGCGCCAGCAGCTTGGCCCAACAGTACAATGAGCAGTTCTTC. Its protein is CASSLAQQYNEQFF.

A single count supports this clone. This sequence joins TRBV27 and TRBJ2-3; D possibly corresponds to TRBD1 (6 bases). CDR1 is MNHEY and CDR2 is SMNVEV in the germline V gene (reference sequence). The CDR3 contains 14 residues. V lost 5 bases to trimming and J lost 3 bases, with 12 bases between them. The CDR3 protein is CASSEDRITDTQYF. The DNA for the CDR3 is TGTGCCAGCAGTGAGGACAGAATTACAGATACGCAGTATTTT.

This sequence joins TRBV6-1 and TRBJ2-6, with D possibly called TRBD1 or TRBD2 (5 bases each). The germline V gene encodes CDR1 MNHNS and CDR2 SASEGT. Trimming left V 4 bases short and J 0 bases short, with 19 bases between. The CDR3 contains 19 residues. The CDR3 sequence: CASSGQRGYSGSGANVLTF. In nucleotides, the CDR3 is TGTGCCAGCAGTGGACAGCGAGGGTATTCCGGCTCTGGGGCCAACGTCCTGACTTTC.

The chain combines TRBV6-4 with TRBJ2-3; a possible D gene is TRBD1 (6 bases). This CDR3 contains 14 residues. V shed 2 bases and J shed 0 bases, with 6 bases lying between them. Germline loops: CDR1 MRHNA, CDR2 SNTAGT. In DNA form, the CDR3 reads TGTGCCAGCAGTGACAGGGGGAGCACAGATACGCAGTATTTT. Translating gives CASSDRGSTDTQYF.

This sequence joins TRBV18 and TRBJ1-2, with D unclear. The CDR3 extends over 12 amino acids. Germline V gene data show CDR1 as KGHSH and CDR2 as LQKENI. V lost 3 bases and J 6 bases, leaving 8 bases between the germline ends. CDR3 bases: TGTGCCAGCTCACCCGTTGAGGATGGCTACACCTTC. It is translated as CASSPVEDGYTF.

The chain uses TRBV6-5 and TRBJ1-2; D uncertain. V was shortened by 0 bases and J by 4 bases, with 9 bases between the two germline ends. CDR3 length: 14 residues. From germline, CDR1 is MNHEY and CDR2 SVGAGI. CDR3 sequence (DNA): TGTGCCAGCAGTTACTCCTTCGGTTCCTATGGCTACACCTTC. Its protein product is CASSYSFGSYGYTF.

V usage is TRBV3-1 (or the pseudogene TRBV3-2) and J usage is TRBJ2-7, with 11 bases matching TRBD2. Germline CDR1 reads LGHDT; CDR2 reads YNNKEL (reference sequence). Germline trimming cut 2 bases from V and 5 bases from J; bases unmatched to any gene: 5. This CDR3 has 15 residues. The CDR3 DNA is TGTGCCAGCAGCCAAACTAGCGGGGGAAGGCACGAGCAGTACTTC. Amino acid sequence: CASSQTSGGRHEQYF.

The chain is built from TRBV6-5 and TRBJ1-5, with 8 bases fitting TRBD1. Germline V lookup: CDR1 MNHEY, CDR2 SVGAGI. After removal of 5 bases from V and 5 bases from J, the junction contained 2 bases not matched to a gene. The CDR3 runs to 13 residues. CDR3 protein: CASSLQGDQPQHF. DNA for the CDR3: TGTGCCAGCAGTCTACAGGGGGATCAGCCCCAGCATTTT.

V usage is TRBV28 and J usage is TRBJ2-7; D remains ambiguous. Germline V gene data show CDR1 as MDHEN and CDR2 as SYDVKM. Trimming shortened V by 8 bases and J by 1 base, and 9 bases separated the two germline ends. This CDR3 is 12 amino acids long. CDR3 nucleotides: TGTGCCAGCTCACGATATTCCTACGAGCAGTACTTC. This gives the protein CASSRYSYEQYF.

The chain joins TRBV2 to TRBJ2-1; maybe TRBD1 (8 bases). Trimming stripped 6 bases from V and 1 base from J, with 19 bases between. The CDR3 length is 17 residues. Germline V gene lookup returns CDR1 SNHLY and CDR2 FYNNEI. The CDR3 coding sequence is TGTGCCAGCAGAAACAGGGGGGGGATAAGGTCCTACAATGAGCAGTTCTTC. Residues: CASRNRGGIRSYNEQFF.

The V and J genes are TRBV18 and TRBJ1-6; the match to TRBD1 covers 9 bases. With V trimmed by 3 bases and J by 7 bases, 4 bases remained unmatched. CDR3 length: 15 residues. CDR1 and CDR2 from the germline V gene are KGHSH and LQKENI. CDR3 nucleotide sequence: TGTGCCAGCTCACCGCAGGGACAGGGAAATTCACCCCTCCACTTT. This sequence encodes CASSPQGQGNSPLHF.

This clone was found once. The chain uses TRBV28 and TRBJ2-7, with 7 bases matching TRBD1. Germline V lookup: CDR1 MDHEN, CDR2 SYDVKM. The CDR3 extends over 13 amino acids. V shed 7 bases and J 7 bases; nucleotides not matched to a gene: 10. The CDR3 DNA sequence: TGTGCCAGCAATATCAACAGGGGCCGGGAGCAGTACTTC. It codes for CASNINRGREQYF.

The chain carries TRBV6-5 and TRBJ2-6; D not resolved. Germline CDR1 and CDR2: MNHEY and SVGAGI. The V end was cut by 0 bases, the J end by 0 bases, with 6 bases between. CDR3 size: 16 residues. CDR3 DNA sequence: TGTGCCAGCAGTTACTCGGGCAACTCTGGGGCCAACGTCCTGACTTTC. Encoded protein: CASSYSGNSGANVLTF.

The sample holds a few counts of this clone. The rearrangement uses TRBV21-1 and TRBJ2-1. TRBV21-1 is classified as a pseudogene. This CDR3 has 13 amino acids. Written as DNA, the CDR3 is TGTGCCAGAGACAGGAGGGGATACAATGAGCAGTTCTTC. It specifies CARDRRGYNEQFF.

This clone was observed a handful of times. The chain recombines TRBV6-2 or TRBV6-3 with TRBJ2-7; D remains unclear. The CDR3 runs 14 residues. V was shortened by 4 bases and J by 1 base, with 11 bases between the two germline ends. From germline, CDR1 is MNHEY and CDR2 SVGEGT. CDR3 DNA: TGTGCCAGCAGTTCACTACGAACTTCCTACGAGCAGTACTTC. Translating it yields CASSSLRTSYEQYF.

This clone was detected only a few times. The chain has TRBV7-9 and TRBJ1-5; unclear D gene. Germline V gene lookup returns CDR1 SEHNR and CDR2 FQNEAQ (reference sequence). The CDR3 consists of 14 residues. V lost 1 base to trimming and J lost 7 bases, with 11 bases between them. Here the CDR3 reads CASSLDLGGQPQHF. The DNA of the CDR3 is TGTGCCAGCAGCTTAGATCTGGGAGGACAGCCCCAGCATTTT.